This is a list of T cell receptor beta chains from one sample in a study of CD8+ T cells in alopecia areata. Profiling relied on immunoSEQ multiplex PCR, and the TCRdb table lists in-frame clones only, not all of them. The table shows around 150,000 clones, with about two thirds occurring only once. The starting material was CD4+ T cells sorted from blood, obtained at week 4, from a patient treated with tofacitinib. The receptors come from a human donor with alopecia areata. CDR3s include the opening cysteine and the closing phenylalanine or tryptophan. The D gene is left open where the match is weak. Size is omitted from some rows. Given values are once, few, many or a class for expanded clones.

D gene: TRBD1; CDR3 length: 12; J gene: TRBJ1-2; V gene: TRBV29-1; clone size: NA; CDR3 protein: CSARTGNYGYTF; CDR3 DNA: TGCAGCGCCAGGACAGGGAACTATGGCTACACCTTC
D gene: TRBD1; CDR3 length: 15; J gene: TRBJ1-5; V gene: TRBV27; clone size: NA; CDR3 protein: CASSRGRFSNQPQHF; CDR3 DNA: TGTGCCAGCAGTAGGGGGCGGTTCTCCAATCAGCCCCAGCATTTT
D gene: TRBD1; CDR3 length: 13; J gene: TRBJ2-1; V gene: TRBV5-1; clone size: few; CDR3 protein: CASSMGQNNEQFF; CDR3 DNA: TGCGCCAGCAGCATGGGACAGAACAATGAGCAGTTCTTC
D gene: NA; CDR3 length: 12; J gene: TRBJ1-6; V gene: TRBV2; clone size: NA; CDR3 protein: CASSEQAGTLHF; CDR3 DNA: TGTGCCAGCAGTGAACAGGCGGGGACCCTCCACTTT
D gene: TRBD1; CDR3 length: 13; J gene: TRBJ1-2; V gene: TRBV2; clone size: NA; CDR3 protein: CASSRDRVEGYTF; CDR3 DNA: TGTGCCAGCAGTCGGGACAGGGTAGAAGGCTACACCTTC
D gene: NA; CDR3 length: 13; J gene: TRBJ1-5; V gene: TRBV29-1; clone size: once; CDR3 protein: CSVVLQGGQPQHF; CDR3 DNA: TGCAGCGTTGTATTACAGGGCGGTCAGCCCCAGCATTTT
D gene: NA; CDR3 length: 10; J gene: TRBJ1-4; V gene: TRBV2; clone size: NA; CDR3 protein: CASKWDKLFF; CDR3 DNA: TGTGCCAGCAAATGGGACAAACTGTTTTTT
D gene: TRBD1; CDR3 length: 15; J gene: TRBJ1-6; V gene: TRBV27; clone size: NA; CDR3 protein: CASSLTGQRGSPLHF; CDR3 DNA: TGTGCCAGCAGTTTGACAGGGCAAAGGGGTTCACCCCTCCACTTT
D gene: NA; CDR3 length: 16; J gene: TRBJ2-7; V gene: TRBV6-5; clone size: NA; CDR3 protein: CASSYSSLGLRYEQYF; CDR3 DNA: TGTGCCAGCAGTTACTCAAGCCTCGGACTTCGCTACGAGCAGTACTTC
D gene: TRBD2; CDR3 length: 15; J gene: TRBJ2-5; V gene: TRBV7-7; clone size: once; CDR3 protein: CASSVGLAGRETQYF; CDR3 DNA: TGTGCTAGCAGCGTAGGACTAGCGGGTCGAGAGACCCAGTACTTC
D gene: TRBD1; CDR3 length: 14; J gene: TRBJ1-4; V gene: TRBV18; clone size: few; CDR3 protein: CASSPGTVNEKLFF; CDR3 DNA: TGTGCCAGCTCACCCGGGACAGTAAATGAAAAACTGTTTTTT
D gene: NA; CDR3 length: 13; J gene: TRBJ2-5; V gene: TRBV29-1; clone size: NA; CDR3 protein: CSQIGSRQETQYF; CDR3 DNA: TGCAGCCAAATAGGAAGTCGCCAAGAGACCCAGTACTTC
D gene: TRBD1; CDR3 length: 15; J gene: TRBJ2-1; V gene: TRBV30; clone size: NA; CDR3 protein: CAWSAMDRGYNEQFF; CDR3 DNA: TGTGCCTGGAGTGCGATGGACAGGGGGTACAATGAGCAGTTCTTC
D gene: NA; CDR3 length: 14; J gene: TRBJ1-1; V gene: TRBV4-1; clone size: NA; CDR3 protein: CASSQVQGSTEAFF; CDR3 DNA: TGCGCCAGCAGCCAAGTTCAGGGGAGCACTGAAGCTTTCTTT
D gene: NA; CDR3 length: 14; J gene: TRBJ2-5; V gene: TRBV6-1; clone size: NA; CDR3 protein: CASWRTDLGETQYF; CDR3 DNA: TGTGCCAGCTGGCGCACTGATTTGGGGGAGACCCAGTACTTC
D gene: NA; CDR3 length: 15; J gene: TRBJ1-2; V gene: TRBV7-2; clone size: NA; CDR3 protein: CASSLVGGSNYGYTF; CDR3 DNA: TGTGCCAGCAGCTTAGTGGGGGGATCTAACTATGGCTACACCTTC
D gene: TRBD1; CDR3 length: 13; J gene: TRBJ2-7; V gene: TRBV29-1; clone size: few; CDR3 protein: CSVIRDRGYEQYF; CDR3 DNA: TGCAGCGTGATCCGGGACAGGGGCTACGAGCAGTACTTC
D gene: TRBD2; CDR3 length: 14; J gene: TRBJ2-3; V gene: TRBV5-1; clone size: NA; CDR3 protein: CASSGGGAADTQYF; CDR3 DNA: TGCGCCAGCAGCGGCGGGGGGGCCGCAGATACGCAGTATTTT
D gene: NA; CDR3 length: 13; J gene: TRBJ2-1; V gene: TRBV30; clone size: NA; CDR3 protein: CAWSVGRYNEQFF; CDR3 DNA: TGTGCCTGGAGTGTAGGGAGATACAATGAGCAGTTCTTC
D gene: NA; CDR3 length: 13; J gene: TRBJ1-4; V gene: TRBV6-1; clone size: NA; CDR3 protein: CASTTATNEKLFF; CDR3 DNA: TGTGCCAGCACGACGGCAACTAATGAAAAACTGTTTTTT
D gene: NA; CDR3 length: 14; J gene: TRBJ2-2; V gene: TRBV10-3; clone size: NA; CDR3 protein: CAIPTGGNTGELFF; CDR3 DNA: TGTGCCATACCGACCGGGGGGAACACCGGGGAGCTGTTTTTT
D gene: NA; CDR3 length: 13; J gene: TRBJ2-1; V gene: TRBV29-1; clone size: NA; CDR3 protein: CSGLDPPYNEQFF; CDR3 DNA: TGCAGTGGCCTGGATCCCCCCTACAATGAGCAGTTCTTC
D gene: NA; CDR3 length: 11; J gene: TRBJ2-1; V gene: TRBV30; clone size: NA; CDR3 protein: CAWSEKVRQFF; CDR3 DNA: TGTGCCTGGAGTGAGAAGGTTCGGCAGTTCTTC
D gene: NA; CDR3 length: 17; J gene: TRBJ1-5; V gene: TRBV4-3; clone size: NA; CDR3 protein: CASSQDLGLLGNQPQHF; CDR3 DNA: TGCGCCAGCAGCCAAGATTTGGGGCTCTTGGGCAATCAGCCCCAGCATTTT
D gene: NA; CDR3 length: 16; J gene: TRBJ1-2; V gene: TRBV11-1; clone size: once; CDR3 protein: CASSPLEEKGVYGYTF; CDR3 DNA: TGTGCCAGCAGCCCTCTAGAGGAGAAGGGCGTCTATGGCTACACCTTC
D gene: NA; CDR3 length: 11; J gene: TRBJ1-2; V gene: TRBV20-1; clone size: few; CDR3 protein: CSARLEVGYTF; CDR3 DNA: TGCAGTGCTAGACTGGAAGTTGGCTACACCTTC
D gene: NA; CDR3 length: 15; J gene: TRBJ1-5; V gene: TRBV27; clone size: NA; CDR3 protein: CASSLFAGGNQPQHF; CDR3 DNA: TGTGCCAGCAGCCTCTTCGCAGGGGGCAATCAGCCCCAGCATTTT
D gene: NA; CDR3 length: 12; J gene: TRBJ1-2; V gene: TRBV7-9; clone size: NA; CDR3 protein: CASSRTDYGYTF; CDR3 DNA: TGTGCCAGCAGCCGGACTGACTATGGCTACACCTTC
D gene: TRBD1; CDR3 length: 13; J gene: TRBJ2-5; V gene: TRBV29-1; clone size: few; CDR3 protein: CSVLRGRLETQYF; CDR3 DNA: TGCAGCGTTTTGAGGGGGCGCCTAGAGACCCAGTACTTC
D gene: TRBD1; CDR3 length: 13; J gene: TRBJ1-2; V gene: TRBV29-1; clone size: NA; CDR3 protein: CSVEDRGRYGYTF; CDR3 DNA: TGCAGCGTTGAGGACAGGGGGCGATATGGCTACACCTTC
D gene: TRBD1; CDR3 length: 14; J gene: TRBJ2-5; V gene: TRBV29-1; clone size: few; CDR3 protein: CSVAGGQGWETQYF; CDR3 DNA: TGCAGCGTTGCAGGGGGACAGGGATGGGAGACCCAGTACTTC
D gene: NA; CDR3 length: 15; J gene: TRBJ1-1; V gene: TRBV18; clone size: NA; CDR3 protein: CASSLQQPMNTEAFF; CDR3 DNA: TGTGCCAGCTCGCTTCAACAGCCGATGAACACTGAAGCTTTCTTT
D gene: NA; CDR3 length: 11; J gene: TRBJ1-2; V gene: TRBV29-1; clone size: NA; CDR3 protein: CSDRVGYGYTF; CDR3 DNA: TGCAGCGACAGGGTAGGCTATGGCTACACCTTC
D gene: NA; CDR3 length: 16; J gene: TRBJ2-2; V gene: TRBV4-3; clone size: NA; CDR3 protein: CASSQLDDGFTGELFF; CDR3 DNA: TGCGCCAGCAGCCAACTGGACGACGGATTCACCGGGGAGCTGTTTTTT
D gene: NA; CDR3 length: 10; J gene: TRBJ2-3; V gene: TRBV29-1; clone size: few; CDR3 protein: CSAVSSMADF; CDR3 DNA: TGCAGCGCTGTCAGTTCAATGGCGGATTTT
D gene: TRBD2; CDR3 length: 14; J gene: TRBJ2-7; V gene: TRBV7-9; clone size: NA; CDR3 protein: CASSSTSVAYEQYF; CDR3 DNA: TGTGCCAGCAGCTCAACTAGCGTCGCTTACGAGCAGTACTTC
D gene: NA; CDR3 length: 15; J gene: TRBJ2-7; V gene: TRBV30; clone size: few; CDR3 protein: CAWSKGRRGTYEQYF; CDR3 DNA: TGTGCCTGGAGTAAGGGCAGGAGGGGAACCTACGAGCAGTACTTC
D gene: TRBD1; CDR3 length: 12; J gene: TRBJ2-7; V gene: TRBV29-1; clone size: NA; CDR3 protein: CSAGTGQGEQYF; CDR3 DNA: TGCAGCGCGGGGACAGGGCAGGGCGAGCAGTACTTC
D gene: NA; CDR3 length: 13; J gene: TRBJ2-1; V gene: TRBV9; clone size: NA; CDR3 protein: CASSVGHYNEQFF; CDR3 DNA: TGTGCCAGCAGCGTAGGGCACTACAATGAGCAGTTCTTC
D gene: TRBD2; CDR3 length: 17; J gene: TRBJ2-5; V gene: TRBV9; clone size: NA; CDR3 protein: CASSVGGGVLFGETQYF; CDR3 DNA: TGTGCCAGCAGCGTAGGCGGGGGGGTGCTATTCGGAGAGACCCAGTACTTC